This T cell receptor (beta chain) appears in the sequencing data of a study of blood T cell repertoires in COVID-19. Authors' analysis steps: For nucleated cells, counts were estimated from reference gene primer amplification. The assay was immunoSEQ multiplex PCR, and TCRdb's table has in-frame clones only and misses some. V and J calls and clone size are as listed in that table; D and trimming were resolved from the DNA. The sample has around 170,000 clones, approximately 88% seen once. V was clipped by 3 bases and J by 3 bases, with 3 bases between them. CDR3 length equals 12 residues. Germline CDR1 is MGHDK and CDR2 is SYGVNS. Recruits, aged about 18 to 89 years, lived in approximately 26 US areas.

The source is a woman younger than 35 who had recovered from COVID-19. This chain links TRBV25-1 with TRBJ2-1; D remains ambiguous. Sequenced input: PBMCs or T cells enriched from blood (not recorded which). The CDR3 nucleotides read TGTGCCAGCAGTGACTACTACAATGAGCAGTTCTTC. Residues: CASSDYYNEQFF.